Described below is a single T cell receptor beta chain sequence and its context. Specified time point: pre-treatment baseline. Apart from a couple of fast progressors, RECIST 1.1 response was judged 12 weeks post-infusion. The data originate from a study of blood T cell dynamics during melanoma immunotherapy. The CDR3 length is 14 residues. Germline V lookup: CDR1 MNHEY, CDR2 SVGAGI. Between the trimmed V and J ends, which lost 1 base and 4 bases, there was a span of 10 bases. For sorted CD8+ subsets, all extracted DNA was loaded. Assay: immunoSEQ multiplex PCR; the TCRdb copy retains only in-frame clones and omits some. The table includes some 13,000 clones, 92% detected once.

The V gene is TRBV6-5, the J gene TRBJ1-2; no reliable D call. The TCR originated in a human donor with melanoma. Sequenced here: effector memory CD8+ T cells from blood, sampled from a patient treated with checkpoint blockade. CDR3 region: CASSYYDTTYGYTF. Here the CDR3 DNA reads TGTGCCAGCAGTTACTATGACACGACCTATGGCTACACCTTC.